The clone carrying this T cell receptor beta chain has more than one count but fewer than ten. Antigen unknown. These data are taken from a study of blood T cells in healthy people across ages. Broader study findings: Observed TCR beta diversity per million T cells went down as age went up. This fall followed a roughly linear course with age. What prevented conclusive comparison of naive and antigen-experienced cells was that PBMCs were unsorted.

Then a second PCR, running roughly 7 to 11 cycles, was carried out with a sample-barcoded 5' primer and a J-beta primer mix. Each cDNA molecule was tagged by a template-switch adaptor that had 12 random nucleotides. TCRdb ran MiXCR on the 5' RACE reads and lists one entry per CDR3 protein. The table has 850,000 to 950,000 distinct CDR3 sequences, 29% seen once. Germline assignment: CDR1 DFQATT and CDR2 SNEGSKA (reference sequence). The CDR3 loop spans 16 amino acids. Trimming removed 4 bases from V and 4 bases from J, with 19 bases in between. Sequences were obtained from blood. The clonotype originates from an elderly woman in good health. The V gene is TRBV20-1, the J gene TRBJ2-2; tentative D call: TRBD1 (8 bases). CDR3 nucleotides: TGCAGTGCTACTGCAGGGGGCTGGGAGGGCACCGGGGAGCTGTTTTTT. Residues: CSATAGGWEGTGELFF.